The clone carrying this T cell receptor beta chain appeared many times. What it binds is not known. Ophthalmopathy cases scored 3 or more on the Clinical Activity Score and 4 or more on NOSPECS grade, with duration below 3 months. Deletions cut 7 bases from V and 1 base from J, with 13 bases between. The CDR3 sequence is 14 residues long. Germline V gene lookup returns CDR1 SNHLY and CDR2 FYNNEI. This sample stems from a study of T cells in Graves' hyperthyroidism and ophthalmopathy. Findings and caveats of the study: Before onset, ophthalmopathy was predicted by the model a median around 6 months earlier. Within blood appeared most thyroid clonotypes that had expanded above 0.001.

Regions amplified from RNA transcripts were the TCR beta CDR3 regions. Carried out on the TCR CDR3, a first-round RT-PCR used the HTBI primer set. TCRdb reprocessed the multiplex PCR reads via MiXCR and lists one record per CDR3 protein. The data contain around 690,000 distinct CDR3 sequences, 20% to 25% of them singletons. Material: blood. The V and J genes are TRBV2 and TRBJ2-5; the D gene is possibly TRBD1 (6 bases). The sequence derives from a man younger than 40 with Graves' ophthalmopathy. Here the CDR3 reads CASIRDTPQETQYF. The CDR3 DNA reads TGTGCCAGCATTAGGGACACTCCCCAAGAGACCCAGTACTTC.